Presented here are 18 T cell receptor beta chains from one specimen sequenced in a study of shared clonotypes between healthy human individuals. Sequencing used immunoSEQ multiplex PCR; TCRdb keeps in-frame clones, though not all of them. The sample lists more than 2,000,000 clones; roughly 92% were seen once. The sample taken for sequencing was naive CD4+ T cells sorted from blood. Stated subset: CD45RA+ positively selected. The receptors were sampled from a young man in good health.

To note about this clone: Other DNA sequences in the same sample also yield this CDR3. In DNA, the CDR3 is TGTGCCAGCAGCCCCGGGGGTAATGAAAAACTGTTTTTT. The encoded protein is CASSPGGNEKLFF. The chain carries TRBV28 and TRBJ1-4, with D perhaps TRBD1 (5 bases). The CDR3 runs to 13 residues. V was trimmed by 6 bases and J by 4 bases, leaving 9 bases between them. CDR1 and CDR2 (germline): MDHEN, SYDVKM.

This chain joins TRBV9 and TRBJ2-3, with D unclear. CDR3 length: 16 residues. Trimming cost V 0 bases and J 0 bases, with 11 bases left between them. Germline V gives CDR1 SGDLS, CDR2 YYNGEE. Written as DNA, the CDR3 is TGTGCCAGCAGCGTAGGGCGGACCTTTAGCACAGATACGCAGTATTTT. Translated: CASSVGRTFSTDTQYF.

V gene TRBV30 combines with J gene TRBJ1-1, with TRBD1 matching 8 bases. The CDR3 contains 20 residues. Germline V lookup: CDR1 GTSNPN, CDR2 SVGIG (reference sequence). The junction had 21 bases not matched to a gene; V was cut back by 0 bases and J by 3 bases. Written as DNA, the CDR3 is TGTGCCTGGAGTGTATATGGGGGAATTGCAGGGGGCAGGTCTTACACTGAAGCTTTCTTT. Translation gives CAWSVYGGIAGGRSYTEAFF. Using reference TRBV30 and TRBJ1-1 for the parts outside the CDR3, the full variable domain is SQTIHQWPATLVQPVGSPLSLECTVEGTSNPNLYWYRQAAGRGLQLLFYSVGIGQISSEVPQNLSASRPQDRQFILSSKKLLLSDSGFYLCAWSVYGGIAGGRSYTEAFFGQGTRLTVV.

The chain links TRBV11-2 to TRBJ2-3, with D possibly matching TRBD2 (6 bases). V was clipped by 2 bases and J by 4 bases, with 13 bases between them. CDR1 is SGHAT and CDR2 is FQNNGV in the germline V gene. The CDR3 runs 15 residues. The CDR3 DNA reads TGTGCCAGCAGCTTAATTGCGGGATTCCCAGATACGCAGTATTTT. It translates to CASSLIAGFPDTQYF.

This rearrangement joins TRBV27 to TRBJ1-6; D uncertain. The V gene's germline CDR1 is MNHEY and CDR2 SMNVEV (reference sequence). The CDR3 runs to 13 residues. V was pared by 6 bases and J by 9 bases, with 12 bases between. CDR3 sequence (DNA): TGTGCCAGCAGGGACGCGGGAAGTTCACCCCTCCACTTT. Residues: CASRDAGSSPLHF.

The chain combines TRBV28 with TRBJ1-2, with D possibly matching TRBD1 (6 bases). Germline CDR1 and CDR2: MDHEN and SYDVKM. V was clipped by 2 bases and J by 5 bases, with 9 bases between them. This CDR3 contains 13 residues. The CDR3 here is CASSLNREYGYTF. The CDR3 region has the DNA TGTGCCAGCAGTTTAAACAGGGAATATGGCTACACCTTC.

The V and J genes are TRBV19 and TRBJ1-2, with D possibly TRBD1 on 5 matching bases. The germline V gene has CDR1 LNHDA and CDR2 SQIVND (reference sequence). The CDR3 contains 14 residues. Trimming stripped 3 bases from V and 4 bases from J, with 12 bases between. The CDR3 DNA sequence: TGTGCCAGTAGTATTCACGGCAGGGTCTATGGCTACACCTTC. Translating it yields CASSIHGRVYGYTF.

The genes are TRBV5-1 and TRBJ2-1, with TRBD2 matching over 13 bases. Germline loops: CDR1 SGHRS, CDR2 YFSETQ. J was trimmed by 5 bases and V by 5 bases; bases with no gene match: 13. The CDR3 totals 18 residues. The CDR3 loop reads CASSLLRLAGGPDNEQFF. The CDR3 nucleotides read TGCGCCAGCAGTTTACTGCGACTAGCGGGGGGCCCTGACAATGAGCAGTTCTTC.

V and J are TRBV9 and TRBJ2-7; 9 nucleotides align to TRBD2. Trimming at V came to 0 bases and at J to 3 bases, leaving 4 bases not matched to a gene. The germline V gene encodes CDR1 SGDLS and CDR2 YYNGEE. This CDR3 is built from 15 residues. In DNA, the CDR3 is TGTGCCAGCAGCGTAGGCGGGACTAGCAGCTACGAGCAGTACTTC. Amino acid sequence: CASSVGGTSSYEQYF.

The CDR3 sequence is CASSLRGSGHNEQFF. The CDR3 region has the DNA TGTGCCAGCAGCTTAAGGGGGAGTGGCCACAATGAGCAGTTCTTC. The rearrangement uses TRBV7-9 and TRBJ2-1, with a weak D call TRBD1 (6 bases). The CDR3 runs 15 residues. CDR1 SEHNR and CDR2 FQNEAQ come from the germline V gene (reference sequence). The V end lost 2 bases, the J end lost 5 bases, and 13 bases lay between the germline ends.

This chain links TRBV5-6 with TRBJ1-2; TRBD1 agrees at 11 bases. The length of the CDR3 is 15 residues. Germline V gene lookup returns CDR1 SGHDT and CDR2 YYEEEE. The trim removed 4 bases at V and 7 bases at J, leaving 9 bases unmatched. The CDR3 region has the DNA TGTGCCAGCAGCGCTAGCGGACAGGGGGCAGGTGGCTACACCTTC. Protein: CASSASGQGAGGYTF.

The chain is built from TRBV7-9 and TRBJ2-7, with TRBD2 matching over 7 bases. The CDR3 has 12 residues. V lost 1 base to trimming and J lost 7 bases; unmatched junction nucleotides: 1. Germline V CDR1 and CDR2: SEHNR, FQNEAQ (reference sequence). In DNA, the CDR3 is TGTGCCAGCAGCTTAGGGGAGGGGGAGCAGTACTTC. Protein product: CASSLGEGEQYF. Full variable domain (remainder filled in from reference TRBV7-9 and TRBJ2-7): DTGVSQNPRHKITKRGQNVTFRCDPISEHNRLYWYRQTLGQGPEFLTYFQNEAQLEKSRLLSDRFSAERPKGSFSTLEIQRTEQGDSAMYLCASSLGEGEQYFGPGTRLTVT.

The J gene is TRBJ2-2, the V gene TRBV15; D is perhaps TRBD2 (6 bases). This CDR3 has 16 amino acids. V lost 0 bases, J lost 5 bases, and 13 bases lay in between. Germline CDR1 reads LNHNV; CDR2 reads YYDKDF (reference sequence). For the CDR3, the DNA is TGTGCCACCAGCAGAGATAAGGGTGCGGGAACCGGGGAGCTGTTTTTT. Encoded protein: CATSRDKGAGTGELFF.

The CDR3 DNA follows: TGTGCCAGCAGTCAGGCGCGAAATCAGCCCCAGCATTTT. Encoded protein: CASSQARNQPQHF. The genes are TRBV5-8 and TRBJ1-5, with D unresolved. Between the trimmed V and J ends, which lost 5 bases and 4 bases, there was a span of 10 bases. CDR1 and CDR2 from the germline V gene are SGHTS and YDEGEE. The CDR3 runs to 13 residues.

The chain uses TRBV7-9 and TRBJ1-6; D remains ambiguous. V gave up 3 bases and J gave up 0 bases, with 12 bases separating them. The germline V gene has CDR1 SEHNR and CDR2 FQNEAQ (reference sequence). The CDR3 spans 17 residues. DNA for the CDR3: TGTGCCAGCAGCTTGGGCAGCCAAAGCTCCTATAATTCACCCCTCCACTTT. Translation: CASSLGSQSSYNSPLHF.

The V call is TRBV30, the J call TRBJ2-4; D is undetermined. The CDR3 is 12 amino acids. The germline V gene has CDR1 GTSNPN and CDR2 SVGIG (reference sequence). Trimming removed 2 bases at V and 8 bases at J, with 10 bases between. The CDR3 region has the DNA TGTGCCTGGAGTCCGAACGTTGACATTCAGTACTTC. Encoded protein: CAWSPNVDIQYF. The variable domain in full, with the rest retrieved from reference TRBV30 and TRBJ2-4, is SQTIHQWPATLVQPVGSPLSLECTVEGTSNPNLYWYRQAAGRGLQLLFYSVGIGQISSEVPQNLSASRPQDRQFILSSKKLLLSDSGFYLCAWSPNVDIQYFGAGTRLSVL.

This clone was counted a single time. This rearrangement joins TRBV7-2 to TRBJ1-1; the D gene is possibly TRBD1 (6 bases). Germline V lookup: CDR1 SGHTA, CDR2 FQGNSA. This CDR3 comprises 14 residues. V was clipped by 6 bases and J by 4 bases, with 15 bases between them. The CDR3 nucleotides read TGTGCCAGCAGATCGACCAGGGGCGGCACTGAAGCTTTCTTT. Encoded protein: CASRSTRGGTEAFF.

This clone was seen only once. The same CDR3 is also encoded by other DNA sequences in this sample. This chain joins TRBV6-5 and TRBJ1-5; TRBD1 might be the D (6 bases). The CDR3 runs to 14 residues. V shed 5 bases and J shed 4 bases, with 12 bases lying between them. Germline V lookup: CDR1 MNHEY, CDR2 SVGAGI. Written as DNA, the CDR3 is TGTGCCAGCAGTCCTGGACAGTTTAATCAGCCCCAGCATTTT. Amino acids: CASSPGQFNQPQHF.